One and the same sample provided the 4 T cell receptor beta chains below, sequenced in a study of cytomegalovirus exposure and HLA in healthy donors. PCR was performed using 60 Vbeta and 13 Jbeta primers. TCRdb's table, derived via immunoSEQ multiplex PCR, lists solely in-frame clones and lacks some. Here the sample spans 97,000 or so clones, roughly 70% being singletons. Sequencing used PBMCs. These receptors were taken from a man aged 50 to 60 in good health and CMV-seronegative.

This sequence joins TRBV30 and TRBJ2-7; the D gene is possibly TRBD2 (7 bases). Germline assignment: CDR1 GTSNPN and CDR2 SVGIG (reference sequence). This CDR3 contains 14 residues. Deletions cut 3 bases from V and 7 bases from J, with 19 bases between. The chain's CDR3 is CAWSMGGGSGEQYF. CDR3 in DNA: TGTGCCTGGAGCATGGGGGGCGGGAGCGGTGAGCAGTACTTC. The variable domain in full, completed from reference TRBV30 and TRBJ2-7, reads SQTIHQWPATLVQPVGSPLSLECTVEGTSNPNLYWYRQAAGRGLQLLFYSVGIGQISSEVPQNLSASRPQDRQFILSSKKLLLSDSGFYLCAWSMGGGSGEQYFGPGTRLTVT.

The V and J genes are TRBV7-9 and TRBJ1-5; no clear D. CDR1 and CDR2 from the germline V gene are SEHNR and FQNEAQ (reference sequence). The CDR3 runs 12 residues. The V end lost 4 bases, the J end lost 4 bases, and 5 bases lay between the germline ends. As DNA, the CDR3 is TGTGCCAGCAGCTCCGTAAATCAGCCCCAGCATTTT. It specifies CASSSVNQPQHF.

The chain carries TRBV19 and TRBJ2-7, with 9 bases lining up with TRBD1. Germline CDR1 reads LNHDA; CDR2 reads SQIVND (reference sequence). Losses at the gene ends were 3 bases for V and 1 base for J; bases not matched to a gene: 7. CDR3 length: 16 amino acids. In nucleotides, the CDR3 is TGTGCCAGTAGTATTTTGAGCGGGACAGGGTCCTACGAGCAGTACTTC. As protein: CASSILSGTGSYEQYF.

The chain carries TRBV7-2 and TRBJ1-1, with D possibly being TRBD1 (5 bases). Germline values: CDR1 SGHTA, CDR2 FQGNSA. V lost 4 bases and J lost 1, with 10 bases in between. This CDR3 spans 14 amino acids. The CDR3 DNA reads TGTGCCAGCAGCTCCGCGGGGGGGAACACTGAAGCTTTCTTT. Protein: CASSSAGGNTEAFF.